The 5 T cell receptor beta chains below come from one sample, sequenced in a study of T cell responses to AZD1222 COVID-19 vaccine. The protocol was immunoSEQ multiplex PCR, while the TCRdb copy is restricted to in-frame clones and leaves out a portion. Among approximately 140,000 clones listed, about 90% were seen once. Specimen: peripheral blood, collected 28 days after the second dose of the MenACWY control vaccine. These TCRs come from an adult who received the MenACWY meningococcal vaccine as a control.

In this sample, this clone turned up a few times. This rearrangement joins TRBV11-2 to TRBJ2-5, with 8 nucleotides matching TRBD1. This CDR3 has 13 residues. Trimming cost V 6 bases and J 7 bases; bases outside gene matches: 7. The V gene's germline CDR1 is SGHAT and CDR2 FQNNGV. CDR3 in amino acids: CASRITGGGTQYF. The CDR3 nucleotides are TGTGCCAGCAGAATAACAGGGGGAGGGACCCAGTACTTC.

This clone is a singleton in its sample. The chain recombines TRBV6-5 with TRBJ1-5, with 7 bases identical to TRBD1. J gave up 4 bases and V 6 bases, and 3 bases lay outside the gene matches. The CDR3 extends over 13 amino acids. CDR1 and CDR2 (germline): MNHEY, SVGAGI. The CDR3 coding sequence is TGTGCCAGCAGAGGGACAGAAAATCAGCCCCAGCATTTT. Protein product: CASRGTENQPQHF.

This chain joins TRBV11-2 and TRBJ2-5; D is uncertain. CDR1 SGHAT and CDR2 FQNNGV come from the germline V gene. Trimming shortened V by 2 bases and J by 0 bases, and 7 bases separated the two germline ends. There are 14 residues in the CDR3. Here the CDR3 DNA reads TGTGCCAGCAGCTTAAGGAGAAACCAAGAGACCCAGTACTTC. Translating gives CASSLRRNQETQYF.

This rearrangement joins TRBV7-2 to TRBJ1-4; D may be TRBD1 (6 bases). Trimming cost V 4 bases and J 4 bases, with 10 bases left between them. CDR3 size: 14 residues. CDR1 SGHTA and CDR2 FQGNSA come from the germline V gene. DNA of the CDR3: TGTGCCAGCAGCTCCAGGACAGTTAATGAAAAACTGTTTTTT. It yields the protein CASSSRTVNEKLFF.

This chain connects TRBV2 to TRBJ1-5; D possibly corresponds to TRBD1 (6 bases). In germline, CDR1 is SNHLY, CDR2 FYNNEI. The CDR3 covers 14 residues. V dropped 10 bases and J dropped 5 bases, with 18 bases sitting between them. The CDR3 sequence is CATSKRGADQPQHF. The CDR3 coding sequence is TGTGCCACCTCGAAGCGGGGGGCGGATCAGCCCCAGCATTTT.